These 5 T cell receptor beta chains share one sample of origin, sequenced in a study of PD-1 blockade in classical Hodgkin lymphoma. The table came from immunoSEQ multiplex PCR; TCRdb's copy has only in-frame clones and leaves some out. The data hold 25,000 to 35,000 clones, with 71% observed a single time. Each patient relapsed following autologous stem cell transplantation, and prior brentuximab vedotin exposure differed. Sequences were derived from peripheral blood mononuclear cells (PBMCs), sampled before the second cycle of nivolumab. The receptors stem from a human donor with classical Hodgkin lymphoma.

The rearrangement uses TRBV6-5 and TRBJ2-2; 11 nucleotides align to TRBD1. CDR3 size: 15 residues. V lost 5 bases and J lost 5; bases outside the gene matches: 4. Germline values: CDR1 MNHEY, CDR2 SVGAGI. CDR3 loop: CASSGTGGWTGELFF. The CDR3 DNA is TGTGCCAGCAGTGGGACAGGGGGTTGGACCGGGGAGCTGTTTTTT.

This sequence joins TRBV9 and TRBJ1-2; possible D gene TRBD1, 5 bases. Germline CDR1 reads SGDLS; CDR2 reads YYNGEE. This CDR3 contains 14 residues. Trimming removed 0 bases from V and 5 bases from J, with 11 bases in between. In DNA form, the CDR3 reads TGTGCCAGCAGCGTAGCGGGGGAGGGTTATGGCTACACCTTC. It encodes CASSVAGEGYGYTF. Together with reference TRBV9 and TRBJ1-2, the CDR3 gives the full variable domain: DSGVTQTPKHLITATGQRVTLRCSPRSGDLSVYWYQQSLDQGLQFLIQYYNGEERAKGNILERFSAQQFPDLHSELNLSSLELGDSALYFCASSVAGEGYGYTFGSGTRLTVV.

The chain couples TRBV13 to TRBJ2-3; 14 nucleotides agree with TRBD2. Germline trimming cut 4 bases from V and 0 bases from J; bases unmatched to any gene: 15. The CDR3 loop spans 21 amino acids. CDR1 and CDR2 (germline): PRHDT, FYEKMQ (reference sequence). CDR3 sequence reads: CASSSLRLAGGPRDSTDTQYF. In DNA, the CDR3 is TGTGCCAGCAGCTCCCTCCGACTAGCGGGGGGGCCTAGGGATAGCACAGATACGCAGTATTTT.

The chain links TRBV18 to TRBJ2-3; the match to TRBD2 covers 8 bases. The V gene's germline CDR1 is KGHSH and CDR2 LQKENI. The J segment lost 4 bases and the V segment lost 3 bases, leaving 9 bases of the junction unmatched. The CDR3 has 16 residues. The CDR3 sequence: CASSPEVRGGSDTQYF. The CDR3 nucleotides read TGTGCCAGCTCACCTGAGGTACGGGGGGGGTCAGATACGCAGTATTTT.

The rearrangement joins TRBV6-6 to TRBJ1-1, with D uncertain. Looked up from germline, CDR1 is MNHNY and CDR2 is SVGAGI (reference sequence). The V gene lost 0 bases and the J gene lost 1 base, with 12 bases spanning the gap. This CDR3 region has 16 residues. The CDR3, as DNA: TGTGCCAGCAGTTACTCGAACAGAGTACAGAACACTGAAGCTTTCTTT. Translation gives CASSYSNRVQNTEAFF.